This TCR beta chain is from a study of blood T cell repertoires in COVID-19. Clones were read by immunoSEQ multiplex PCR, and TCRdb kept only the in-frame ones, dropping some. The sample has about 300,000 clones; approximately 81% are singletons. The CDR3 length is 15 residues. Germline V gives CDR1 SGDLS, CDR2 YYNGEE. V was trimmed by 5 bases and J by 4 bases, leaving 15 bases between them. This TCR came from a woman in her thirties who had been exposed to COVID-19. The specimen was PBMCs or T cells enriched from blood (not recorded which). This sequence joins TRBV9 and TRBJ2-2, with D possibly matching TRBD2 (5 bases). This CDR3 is CASSRSPEGTGELFF. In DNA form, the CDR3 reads TGTGCCAGCAGTCGGAGCCCCGAGGGCACCGGGGAGCTGTTTTTT.